These T cell receptor beta chains were read from a single sample in a study of CD4 T cell repertoires in COVID-19. The protocol was immunoSEQ multiplex PCR, while the TCRdb copy is restricted to in-frame clones and leaves out a portion. Of some 71,000 clones in the sample, about four fifths were seen once. Sample: CD4+ T cells from peripheral blood, taken after recovery from COVID-19. The receptors were sampled from a human donor who had COVID-19. Both conserved end residues are part of each CDR3. The order of the fields is D gene, clone size, V gene, J gene, CDR3 DNA, CDR3 protein. A D gene is named only where the DNA matches it firmly. A row's size may be missing; if present it is once, few, many or a size class.

D: TRBD2; size: -; V: TRBV7-2; J: TRBJ2-7; DNA: TGTGCCAGCAGCCCCCAGCGGGACTCCTACGAGCAGTACTTC; CDR3: CASSPQRDSYEQYF
D: -; size: -; V: TRBV6-6; J: TRBJ1-1; DNA: TGTGCCAGCAGTCGCCCAACGGGGGCAGAACCGAACACTGAAGCTTTCTTT; CDR3: CASSRPTGAEPNTEAFF
D: TRBD1; size: -; V: TRBV15; J: TRBJ2-3; DNA: TGTGCCACCAGCAGACTGGACAGGACAGATACGCAGTATTTT; CDR3: CATSRLDRTDTQYF
D: -; size: -; V: TRBV2; J: TRBJ1-5; DNA: TGTGCCAGCAGTAAAGGGGGTGGCCGGCCCCAGCATTTT; CDR3: CASSKGGGRPQHF
D: -; size: -; V: TRBV5-5; J: TRBJ2-3; DNA: TGTGCCAGCAGCTTGGTTCGCGGGGCTCCGGGGTCCACAGATACGCAGTATTTT; CDR3: CASSLVRGAPGSTDTQYF
D: -; size: -; V: TRBV6-6; J: TRBJ1-1; DNA: TGTGCCAGCAGTTACCCGGAGACGAACACTGAAGCTTTCTTT; CDR3: CASSYPETNTEAFF
D: -; size: once; V: TRBV27; J: TRBJ2-3; DNA: TGTGCCAGCAGTTTATTAGGGGGGCGGGGGACAGATACGCAGTATTTT; CDR3: CASSLLGGRGTDTQYF
D: TRBD1; size: -; V: TRBV7-2; J: TRBJ1-6; DNA: TGTGCCAGCAGCTTAGGGGGACAGGGGGGAAATTCACCCCTCCACTTT; CDR3: CASSLGGQGGNSPLHF
D: -; size: -; V: TRBV5-1; J: TRBJ2-7; DNA: TGCGCCAGCAGCTTGGACAGGGTTCAGCAGTACTTC; CDR3: CASSLDRVQQYF
D: -; size: few; V: TRBV10-1; J: TRBJ1-5; DNA: TGCGCCGAGAAAGAGGGGTGCAATCAGCCCCAGCATTTT; CDR3: CAEKEGCNQPQHF
D: -; size: once; V: TRBV6-6; J: TRBJ1-4; DNA: TGTGCCAGCAGATACGGAGGGTCGTATGAAAAACTGTTTTTT; CDR3: CASRYGGSYEKLFF
D: -; size: -; V: TRBV9; J: TRBJ1-2; DNA: TGTGCCAGCAGCCTCGTAGGGGGATCCTATGGCTACACCTTC; CDR3: CASSLVGGSYGYTF
D: -; size: once; V: TRBV7-8; J: TRBJ2-1; DNA: TGTGCCAGCAGCTTAGTCGCGCGGTACAATGAGCAGTTCTTC; CDR3: CASSLVARYNEQFF